The clone carrying this T cell receptor beta chain was observed a handful of times. Its antigen is unidentified. This specimen belongs to a study of cytomegalovirus exposure and HLA in healthy donors. Broader study findings: Later analysis revealed greater clonal expansion in HLA-associated TCR beta chains than in equally common others. With DRB1 most and HLA-C fewest, TCR association rates differed between HLA loci in a later analysis.

The donors were healthy bone marrow donors. The CDR3 is made up of 12 amino acids. The ends were cut back, 0 bases at V and 7 bases at J, with 7 bases in the middle. Germline CDR1 and CDR2: SGHDT and YYEEEE. PCR employed 60 Vbeta and 13 Jbeta primers. The method was immunoSEQ multiplex PCR; TCRdb's version includes in-frame clones alone and lacks a portion of them. The repertoire holds under 200,000 clones, with around 75% as singletons. The TCR comes from a male donor in good health and CMV-seronegative. V and J are TRBV5-6 and TRBJ1-2; no definite D call. The source material was PBMCs. The CDR3 DNA is TGTGCCAGCAGCTTGGTTCGGGTTGGCTACACCTTC. This codes for CASSLVRVGYTF.